The 26 T cell receptor beta chains given below trace back to one sample, sequenced in a study of T cell responses to AZD1222 COVID-19 vaccine. Measured with immunoSEQ multiplex PCR; TCRdb has only the in-frame clones, and not every one. The top ten hold under 7% of the sample, which has around 72,000 clones, 75% to 85% seen once. Sequenced material: peripheral blood, taken on day 0 of AZD1222 vaccination. These receptors were collected from an adult in good health.

The J gene is TRBJ2-1, the V gene TRBV29-1; no firm D call. Trimming cost V 6 bases and J 7 bases, with 10 bases left between them. This CDR3 contains 11 residues. Germline V gene lookup returns CDR1 SQVTM and CDR2 ANQGSEA. The CDR3 DNA reads TGCAGCGTCCCCGCTGGGAATGAGCAGTTCTTC. This translates into CSVPAGNEQFF.

The V gene is TRBV19, the J gene TRBJ2-3, with D possibly matching TRBD2 (5 bases). V lost 11 bases, J lost 6 bases, and 9 bases lay in between. Germline-derived CDR1 and CDR2 are LNHDA and SQIVND (reference sequence). The CDR3 is 10 residues long. CDR3: CAAGGDTQYF. CDR3 sequence (DNA): TGTGCCGCGGGTGGGGATACGCAGTATTTT.

The genes are TRBV19 and TRBJ1-2; D unclear. Germline lookup yields CDR1 LNHDA and CDR2 SQIVND (reference sequence). This CDR3 is built from 12 residues. V was cut by 5 bases and J by 2 bases, with 6 bases left in between. CDR3 DNA: TGTGCCAGTAGTCGGGCAAACTATGGCTACACCTTC. It translates to CASSRANYGYTF.

This chain joins TRBV19 and TRBJ2-1; the match to TRBD1 covers 11 bases. Per germline, CDR1 LNHDA and CDR2 SQIVND (reference sequence). The trim removed 7 bases at V and 3 bases at J, leaving 8 bases unmatched. The CDR3 totals 16 residues. The CDR3 here is CASTLGTGGGYNEQFF. CDR3 sequence (DNA): TGTGCCAGTACCCTCGGGACAGGGGGTGGCTACAATGAGCAGTTCTTC.

The V gene is TRBV6-2 or TRBV6-3, the J gene TRBJ1-2; 8 bases match TRBD1. The CDR3 length is 14 residues. Germline V lookup: CDR1 MNHEY, CDR2 SVGEGT. V gave up 2 bases and J gave up 3 bases; unmatched junction bases: 2. CDR3: CASSYVTGDYGYTF. The CDR3 DNA follows: TGTGCCAGCAGTTACGTGACAGGGGACTATGGCTACACCTTC.

This clone was found a few times. V usage is TRBV5-6 and J usage is TRBJ1-5; no clear D gene. CDR1 is SGHDT and CDR2 is YYEEEE in the germline V gene. V lost 2 bases, J lost 5 bases, and 14 bases lay in between. The CDR3 is 15 residues long. CDR3: CASSLLGRGDQPQHF. The CDR3 DNA follows: TGTGCCAGCAGCTTATTAGGTAGAGGAGATCAGCCCCAGCATTTT.

The V gene is TRBV5-6, the J gene TRBJ2-7; possible D gene TRBD1, 5 bases. The germline V gene has CDR1 SGHDT and CDR2 YYEEEE. The CDR3 is made up of 12 amino acids. V was cut by 2 bases and J by 6 bases, with 9 bases left in between. The CDR3 sequence: CASSLGAREQYF. In DNA, the CDR3 is TGTGCCAGCAGCTTAGGGGCACGCGAGCAGTACTTC.

The genes are TRBV19 and TRBJ1-1; D is unclear. V dropped 7 bases and J dropped 7 bases, with 16 bases sitting between them. CDR3 length: 13 residues. The V gene's germline CDR1 is LNHDA and CDR2 SQIVND (reference sequence). The CDR3 protein is CASTDPNRIEAFF. CDR3 nucleotide sequence: TGTGCCAGTACCGATCCGAACAGAATTGAAGCTTTCTTT. The whole variable domain, filled in from reference TRBV19 and TRBJ1-1, reads DGGITQSPKYLFRKEGQNVTLSCEQNLNHDAMYWYRQDPGQGLRLIYYSQIVNDFQKGDIAEGYSVSREKKESFPLTVTSAQKNPTAFYLCASTDPNRIEAFFGQGTRLTVV.

The genes are TRBV29-1 and TRBJ1-5; 7 positions agree with TRBD1. The J segment lost 5 bases and the V segment lost 6 bases, leaving 10 bases of the junction unmatched. Germline CDR1 is SQVTM and CDR2 is ANQGSEA. CDR3 length: 14 amino acids. DNA of the CDR3: TGCAGCGTGGGAGTTGACAGGGAGGATCAGCCCCAGCATTTT. Translated: CSVGVDREDQPQHF.

The DNA for the CDR3 is TGTGCCAGCAGTTGGGCTAGCGGGTCTTACGAGCAGTACTTC. Translation: CASSWASGSYEQYF. The V and J genes are TRBV6-5 and TRBJ2-7; 8 nucleotides agree with TRBD2. The CDR3 runs to 14 residues. With 4 bases clipped from V and 4 bases from J, the junction kept 6 bases outside the gene matches. Germline V CDR1 and CDR2: MNHEY, SVGAGI.

V usage is TRBV10-3 and J usage is TRBJ1-1, with unresolved D. Germline V gives CDR1 ENHRY, CDR2 SYGVKD. V was pared by 0 bases and J by 7 bases, with 9 bases between. The CDR3 covers 13 residues. The DNA for the CDR3 is TGTGCCATCAGTGAGTCGGTTGTGGTTGAAGCTTTCTTT. As protein: CAISESVVVEAFF.

The chain uses TRBV23-1 and TRBJ1-2; no clear D. TRBV23-1 is filed as an ORF, its function uncertain. Between the trimmed V and J ends, which lost 7 bases and 8 bases, there was a span of 20 bases. This CDR3 is built from 14 residues. In DNA, the CDR3 is TGCGCCAGCACCCAAGGACCGGTCCTAAAGGGCTACACCTTC. It encodes CASTQGPVLKGYTF.

This sequence joins TRBV4-2 and TRBJ2-7, with 9 bases that match TRBD2. Losses at the gene ends were 6 bases for V and 2 bases for J; bases not matched to a gene: 5. The CDR3 runs 14 residues. From germline, CDR1 is LGHNA and CDR2 YNFKEQ. CDR3: CASSALAGAYEQYF. The CDR3 region has the DNA TGTGCCAGCAGTGCATTAGCGGGGGCCTACGAGCAGTACTTC.

The chain links TRBV7-6 to TRBJ1-3; TRBD1 might be the D (5 bases). The CDR3 loop spans 15 amino acids. Trimming left V 1 base short and J 2 bases short, with 9 bases between. Germline V gives CDR1 SGHVS, CDR2 FNYEAQ. The CDR3 reads CASSLVAGAGNTIYF. The CDR3, as DNA: TGTGCCAGCAGCTTAGTAGCGGGGGCTGGAAACACCATATATTTT. The variable domain in full, with the rest retrieved from reference TRBV7-6 and TRBJ1-3, is GAGVSQSPRYKVTKRGQDVALRCDPISGHVSLYWYRQALGQGPEFLTYFNYEAQQDKSGLPNDRFSAERPEGSISTLTIQRTEQRDSAMYRCASSLVAGAGNTIYFGEGSWLTVV.

The chain has TRBV27 and TRBJ2-6; 9 bases match TRBD1. Looked up from germline, CDR1 is MNHEY and CDR2 is SMNVEV (reference sequence). J was trimmed by 0 bases and V by 1 base; bases with no gene match: 7. The CDR3 loop spans 19 amino acids. CDR3 sequence reads: CASSLLGTGFPSGANVLTF. CDR3 nucleotide sequence: TGTGCCAGCAGTTTATTGGGGACAGGGTTCCCCTCTGGGGCCAACGTCCTGACTTTC.

The rearrangement links TRBV11-3 to TRBJ1-1; 7 nucleotides line up with TRBD1. V was pared by 5 bases and J by 2 bases, with 5 bases of the junction left unmatched. The CDR3 contains 14 residues. Per the germline V gene, CDR1 is SGHNT and CDR2 is YENEEA. The CDR3 DNA sequence: TGTGCCAGCAGCCCCAGACAGGGAAACACTGAAGCTTTCTTT. Translation gives CASSPRQGNTEAFF.

The chain links TRBV5-1 to TRBJ2-1; 7 positions match TRBD1. Germline V lookup: CDR1 SGHRS, CDR2 YFSETQ. The CDR3 covers 13 residues. After removal of 4 bases from V and 5 bases from J, the junction contained 3 bases not matched to a gene. The CDR3 is CASSHGTDNEQFF. The DNA for the CDR3 is TGCGCCAGCAGCCATGGGACAGACAATGAGCAGTTCTTC.

The CDR3 protein is CASSPRGYYGYTF. The CDR3, as DNA: TGTGCCAGCAGCCCCAGGGGTTACTATGGCTACACCTTC. The rearrangement uses TRBV27 and TRBJ1-2; maybe TRBD1 (6 bases). Trimming took off 6 bases at V and 3 bases at J, with 11 bases between the two ends. Germline assignment: CDR1 MNHEY and CDR2 SMNVEV (reference sequence). The CDR3 consists of 13 residues.

The chain employs TRBV6-5 and TRBJ1-3; tentative D call: TRBD1 (5 bases). The germline gives CDR1 MNHEY, CDR2 SVGAGI. Deletions cut 4 bases from V and 2 bases from J, with 12 bases between. The CDR3 extends over 15 amino acids. This CDR3 is CASSWDRAAGNTIYF. The CDR3 nucleotides are TGTGCCAGCAGTTGGGACCGGGCGGCTGGAAACACCATATATTTT.

This chain joins TRBV7-9 and TRBJ2-7; 10 nucleotides line up with TRBD1. The ends lost 5 bases at V and 6 bases at J; junction bases unmatched: 10. This CDR3 comprises 15 residues. Germline V gene sequence: CDR1 SEHNR, CDR2 FQNEAQ (reference sequence). CDR3 DNA sequence: TGTGCCAGCAGCGCCCCCGGGACAGGGGCCTCCGAGCAGTACTTC. Its translation is CASSAPGTGASEQYF.

This clone was seen a handful of times. The genes are TRBV21-1 and TRBJ2-7; TRBD1, as called in the table, went unchecked against the DNA. TRBV21-1 is noted as a pseudogene. The CDR3 is 17 residues long. This CDR3 reads CASSKGKRQGSSYEQYF. The CDR3 coding sequence is TGTGCCAGCAGCAAAGGAAAAAGACAGGGGTCCTCCTACGAGCAGTACTTC.

V is TRBV2 and J is TRBJ1-2; D perhaps matches TRBD1 (5 bases). This CDR3 is built from 15 residues. V was shortened by 7 bases and J by 2 bases, with 17 bases between the two germline ends. Germline V gene data show CDR1 as SNHLY and CDR2 as FYNNEI. CDR3 amino acids: CASTRQQAVNYGYTF. The CDR3 nucleotides are TGTGCCAGCACTCGGCAACAGGCGGTGAACTATGGCTACACCTTC. Using reference TRBV2 and TRBJ1-2 for the parts outside the CDR3, the full variable domain is EPEVTQTPSHQVTQMGQEVILRCVPISNHLYFYWYRQILGQKVEFLVSFYNNEISEKSEIFDDQFSVERPDGSNFTLKIRSTKLEDSAMYFCASTRQQAVNYGYTFGSGTRLTVV.

The DNA of the CDR3 is TGCGCCAGCAGCCAATCTGCCCAAACGGCGGGCTACACCTTC. Amino acids: CASSQSAQTAGYTF. This chain uses TRBV4-1 with TRBJ1-2; the D is unclear. The germline gives CDR1 MGHRA, CDR2 YSYEKL. Trimming took 2 bases from V and 8 from J, leaving 15 bases between them. The CDR3 is 14 amino acids.

This sequence joins TRBV19 and TRBJ2-3; D is unresolved. The ends were cut back, 4 bases at V and 5 bases at J, with 19 bases in the middle. The CDR3 loop spans 16 amino acids. In germline, CDR1 is LNHDA, CDR2 SQIVND (reference sequence). The CDR3 loop reads CASSTPYAGGVDTQYF. In nucleotides, the CDR3 is TGTGCCAGTAGTACCCCATACGCCGGTGGTGTAGATACGCAGTATTTT.

The chain has TRBV5-1 and TRBJ2-7, with D possibly being TRBD2 (6 bases). CDR3 length: 13 amino acids. Germline V lookup: CDR1 SGHRS, CDR2 YFSETQ. Trimming shortened V by 4 bases and J by 0 bases, and 8 bases separated the two germline ends. The CDR3 region has the DNA TGCGCCAGCAGCGTGACTAGCTCCTACGAGCAGTACTTC. The encoded protein is CASSVTSSYEQYF.

The chain is built from TRBV15 and TRBJ1-5; D unclear. With 0 bases removed from V and 6 bases from J, the gap between germline ends came to 15 bases. Germline CDR1 reads LNHNV; CDR2 reads YYDKDF (reference sequence). The CDR3 is made up of 16 amino acids. For the CDR3, the DNA is TGTGCCACCAGCAGAGATTACGGCCTCGGAGGTCAGCCCCAGCATTTT. Protein: CATSRDYGLGGQPQHF.